The T cell receptor (beta chain) under discussion was sequenced for a study of cytomegalovirus exposure and HLA in healthy donors. The PCR made use of 60 Vbeta and 13 Jbeta primers. Clones were sequenced by immunoSEQ multiplex PCR, and TCRdb holds only the in-frame ones, with some missing. The table has about 180,000 clones, about three quarters seen once. CDR3 length: 12 residues. The trim removed 5 bases at V and 9 bases at J, leaving 7 bases unmatched. Germline lookup yields CDR1 SGHTA and CDR2 FQGNSA. Study-wide results and caveats: Later genetic work tied a missense DCLRE1C variant to beta-chain V and J trimming. Presence/absence analyses rested on an assumption that sequencing depth was roughly uniform across donors. A later analysis found that most CMV-associated TCR beta chains appeared HLA-restricted.

Though nominally healthy at sampling, donors likely had unrecorded immune exposures. In this sample, this clone turned up once. No antigen is known for it. The sequence was obtained from a man aged 18 to 30 in good health and CMV-seronegative. What was sequenced was PBMCs. This chain links TRBV7-2 with TRBJ2-7; 7 nucleotides agree with TRBD1. As DNA, the CDR3 is TGTGCCAGCAGCGTACAGGGGAACATGCAGTACTTC. Its protein product is CASSVQGNMQYF. The whole variable domain, filled in from reference TRBV7-2 and TRBJ2-7, reads GAGVSQSPSNKVTEKGKDVELRCDPISGHTALYWYRQSLGQGLEFLIYFQGNSAPDKSGLPSDRFSAERTGGSVSTLTIQRTQQEDSAVYLCASSVQGNMQYFGPGTRLTVT.